Presented here are 31 T cell receptor beta chains from one specimen sequenced in a study of T cell responses to AZD1222 COVID-19 vaccine. The data were produced by immunoSEQ multiplex PCR, yet TCRdb's version contains in-frame clones alone and is incomplete. This sample has fewer than 200,000 clones; approximately 86% occur once, and the top ten carry 9.5% to 13%. The material was peripheral blood, obtained 28 days after the second AZD1222 dose. These receptor sequences come from an adult who received the AZD1222 COVID-19 vaccine.

This sequence joins TRBV2 and TRBJ1-1; D possibly corresponds to TRBD1 (6 bases). The CDR3 has 15 residues. V shed 8 bases and J shed 2 bases, with 18 bases lying between them. Germline V gene lookup returns CDR1 SNHLY and CDR2 FYNNEI. The CDR3 DNA follows: TGTGCCAGCCAAATCCGTCGGGGGCTCAACACTGAAGCTTTCTTT. Its protein product is CASQIRRGLNTEAFF.

The chain carries TRBV7-2 and TRBJ2-3, with 13 bases identical to TRBD2. V was pared by 5 bases and J by 6 bases, with 8 bases of the junction left unmatched. Germline V CDR1 and CDR2: SGHTA, FQGNSA. This CDR3 has 16 amino acids. CDR3 coding DNA: TGTGCCAGCAGCCCGGGACTAGCGGGGCCCCGGGATACGCAGTATTTT. Translated, it gives CASSPGLAGPRDTQYF.

V is TRBV7-9 and J is TRBJ2-5; D is possibly TRBD1 or TRBD2 (5 bases each). This CDR3 region has 18 residues. V dropped 4 bases and J dropped 2 bases, with 23 bases sitting between them. Germline values: CDR1 SEHNR, CDR2 FQNEAQ (reference sequence). The CDR3 DNA follows: TGTGCCAGCAGCTCTATCCAGATCCCGGGACCCTATCAAGAGACCCAGTACTTC. Protein sequence: CASSSIQIPGPYQETQYF.

The genes are TRBV2 and TRBJ1-2; D is perhaps TRBD1 (6 bases). The CDR3 is made up of 14 amino acids. The V and J ends lost 8 bases and 2 bases respectively, with 15 bases between them. Looked up from germline, CDR1 is SNHLY and CDR2 is FYNNEI. Here the CDR3 reads CASSERQGNYGYTF. The DNA for the CDR3 is TGTGCCAGCTCAGAACGGCAGGGGAACTATGGCTACACCTTC.

This sequence joins TRBV5-1 and TRBJ2-7; D may be TRBD1 (5 bases). The germline CDR1 and CDR2 sequences are SGHRS and YFSETQ. The V end was cut by 1 base, the J end by 0 bases, with 8 bases between. This CDR3 region has 14 residues. This CDR3 is CASSLLGHSYEQYF. For the CDR3, the DNA is TGCGCCAGCAGCTTGCTTGGACACTCCTACGAGCAGTACTTC.

Only one count was recorded for this clone. Written as DNA, the CDR3 is TGTGCCACCAGTGATTGGGGCGAGGAGCAGTTCTTC. It is translated as CATSDWGEEQFF. This sequence joins TRBV24-1 and TRBJ2-1; tentatively, D is TRBD1 (5 bases). V lost 2 bases to trimming and J lost 10 bases, with 8 bases between them. This CDR3 is built from 12 residues. Germline loops: CDR1 KGHDR, CDR2 SFDVKD.

The chain is built from TRBV5-3 and TRBJ1-6, with D perhaps matching TRBD1 (5 bases). TRBV5-3 qualifies as an ORF whose function is uncertain. CDR3 size: 16 residues. V lost 4 bases and J 8 bases, leaving 19 bases between the germline ends. The CDR3 DNA follows: TGTGCCAGAAGCCCCCCTTGGGACGGAGAAGATTCACCCCTCCACTTT. Protein: CARSPPWDGEDSPLHF.

In its sample, this clone was seen once. This sequence joins TRBV4-2 and TRBJ1-2, with D possibly matching TRBD1 (5 bases). Germline lookup yields CDR1 LGHNA and CDR2 YNFKEQ. Trimming stripped 5 bases from V and 0 bases from J, with 13 bases between. The CDR3 loop spans 15 amino acids. CDR3 nucleotide sequence: TGTGCCAGCAGCTCAGGTCCGGGGGCTAACTATGGCTACACCTTC. The encoded protein is CASSSGPGANYGYTF.

The chain couples TRBV2 to TRBJ2-3; D is possibly TRBD1 (6 bases). Trimming left V 7 bases short and J 0 bases short, with 17 bases between. The CDR3 runs 16 residues. CDR1 and CDR2 (germline): SNHLY, FYNNEI. In DNA form, the CDR3 reads TGTGCCAGCATATCCCCTCAGGGGTCGAGCACAGATACGCAGTATTTT. It codes for CASISPQGSSTDTQYF.

This sequence joins TRBV30 and TRBJ2-7; 7 nucleotides match TRBD1. The CDR3 runs to 13 residues. The ends lost 2 bases at V and 1 base at J; junction bases unmatched: 2. Germline V lookup: CDR1 GTSNPN, CDR2 SVGIG (reference sequence). The CDR3 is CAWSQGDSYEQYF. CDR3 sequence (DNA): TGTGCCTGGAGTCAGGGGGATTCCTACGAGCAGTACTTC.

This clone was seen just once. The chain employs TRBV7-3 and TRBJ2-3; D is uncertain. The V gene lost 1 base and the J gene lost 4 bases, with 6 bases spanning the gap. Germline values: CDR1 SGHTA, CDR2 FQGTGA. This CDR3 is built from 13 residues. This CDR3 is CASSLRRSDTQYF. DNA of the CDR3: TGTGCCAGCAGCTTAAGAAGGTCAGATACGCAGTATTTT.

V is TRBV12-3 or TRBV12-4 and J is TRBJ2-3; D ambiguous. V shed 5 bases and J shed 6 bases, with 6 bases lying between them. The CDR3 is made up of 11 amino acids. In DNA form, the CDR3 reads TGTGCCAGCAGTCGATGGGATACGCAGTATTTT. It encodes CASSRWDTQYF.

J is TRBJ1-6 and V is TRBV18; tentative D call: TRBD1 (5 bases). V lost 3 bases to trimming and J lost 7 bases, with 19 bases between them. CDR1 is KGHSH and CDR2 is LQKENI in the germline V gene. The CDR3 has 17 amino acids. CDR3 bases: TGTGCCAGCTCACCGAGTATTGCCGGCAGGGAGAATTCACCCCTCCACTTT. It is translated as CASSPSIAGRENSPLHF.

V and J are TRBV7-2 and TRBJ2-7; 10 bases map to TRBD2. From germline, CDR1 is SGHTA and CDR2 FQGNSA. With 5 bases clipped from V and 7 bases from J, the junction kept 8 bases outside the gene matches. The CDR3 contains 14 residues. The CDR3 reads CASSLSGGAGEQYF. DNA for the CDR3: TGTGCCAGCAGCCTAAGCGGGGGGGCTGGGGAGCAGTACTTC.

The V gene is TRBV12-3 or TRBV12-4, the J gene TRBJ1-1, with 8 positions matching TRBD1. Losses at the gene ends were 5 bases for V and 7 bases for J; bases not matched to a gene: 3. This CDR3 has 12 residues. The CDR3 DNA reads as TGTGCCAGCAGTAAGACAGGGGTTGAAGCTTTCTTT. This sequence encodes CASSKTGVEAFF.

This chain joins TRBV7-9 and TRBJ1-4; no definite D call. There are 12 residues in the CDR3. V was shortened by 3 bases and J by 7 bases, with 6 bases between the two germline ends. Looked up from germline, CDR1 is SEHNR and CDR2 is FQNEAQ (reference sequence). CDR3 sequence reads: CASSLASEKLFF. The CDR3 DNA reads TGTGCCAGCAGCTTGGCGTCTGAAAAACTGTTTTTT.

This clone came up once. V gene TRBV24-1 combines with J gene TRBJ2-5; 8 bases are shared with TRBD1. V shed 1 base and J 0 bases; nucleotides not matched to a gene: 3. CDR1 KGHDR and CDR2 SFDVKD come from the germline V gene. This CDR3 comprises 16 residues. The CDR3: CATSDFRQGYQETQYF. The CDR3 DNA reads as TGTGCCACCAGTGATTTCAGACAGGGGTACCAAGAGACCCAGTACTTC.

The rearrangement joins TRBV4-1 to TRBJ2-5; 15 bases are shared with TRBD2. Germline V gives CDR1 MGHRA, CDR2 YSYEKL. The CDR3 contains 18 residues. V gave up 2 bases and J gave up 5 bases; unmatched junction bases: 9. This CDR3 reads CASSQTGTSGGIAETQYF. In DNA form, the CDR3 reads TGCGCCAGCAGCCAAACCGGGACTAGCGGGGGGATTGCCGAGACCCAGTACTTC.

DNA of the CDR3: TGTGCCAGCAGCTTGGAGTGGACAGGGACCTACGAGCAGTACTTC. It is translated as CASSLEWTGTYEQYF. V usage is TRBV5-6 and J usage is TRBJ2-7, with 8 bases matching TRBD1. This CDR3 contains 15 residues. J was trimmed by 2 bases and V by 0 bases; bases with no gene match: 4. Germline V gene lookup returns CDR1 SGHDT and CDR2 YYEEEE.

The chain carries TRBV5-5 and TRBJ1-3; no firm D call. This CDR3 spans 15 amino acids. Germline CDR1 reads SGHKS; CDR2 reads YYEKEE (reference sequence). V shed 7 bases and J shed 1 base, with 15 bases lying between them. CDR3 DNA: TGTGCCAGCGGCACCGGACGGTTGTCTGGAAACACCATATATTTT. This translates into CASGTGRLSGNTIYF.

This clone was found a few times. The rearrangement uses TRBV9 and TRBJ1-3, with TRBD1 as a possible D gene (6 bases). Trimming stripped 0 bases from V and 2 bases from J, with 18 bases between. From germline, CDR1 is SGDLS and CDR2 YYNGEE. The CDR3 extends over 18 amino acids. CDR3 region: CASSVGQLTGSAGNTIYF. CDR3 nucleotides: TGTGCCAGCAGCGTAGGACAACTCACAGGGTCAGCTGGAAACACCATATATTTT.

This clone turned up a few times. The V call is TRBV12-3 or TRBV12-4, the J call TRBJ1-2; D gene uncertain. This CDR3 has 13 amino acids. The V end was cut by 6 bases, the J end by 2 bases, with 10 bases between. DNA of the CDR3: TGTGCCAGCAGCCTGACAAAGAACTATGGCTACACCTTC. This translates into CASSLTKNYGYTF.

This clone was found once. The V and J genes are TRBV6-1 and TRBJ1-1; 9 bases map to TRBD1. Germline V gives CDR1 MNHNS, CDR2 SASEGT. J gave up 0 bases and V 4 bases, and 9 bases lay outside the gene matches. The length of the CDR3 is 17 residues. CDR3 residues: CASSGAVNRGLNTEAFF. CDR3 DNA: TGTGCCAGCAGTGGGGCGGTAAACAGGGGGCTGAACACTGAAGCTTTCTTT.

V gene TRBV6-5 combines with J gene TRBJ2-5; D not certain. This CDR3 has 15 residues. V was trimmed by 4 bases and J by 3 bases, leaving 15 bases between them. CDR1 and CDR2 (germline): MNHEY, SVGAGI. The CDR3 bases are TGTGCCAGCAGTTTTAACGAACAGCGTAAAGAGACCCAGTACTTC. Its protein product is CASSFNEQRKETQYF.

The gene calls are TRBV5-1 and TRBJ1-1; a weak D match, TRBD1 (6 bases). The germline V gene encodes CDR1 SGHRS and CDR2 YFSETQ. The CDR3 is made up of 21 amino acids. With 1 base removed from V and 3 bases from J, the gap between germline ends came to 31 bases. This CDR3 is CASSLSPWGGLKSAPHTEAFF. Here the CDR3 DNA reads TGCGCCAGCAGCTTGTCTCCCTGGGGGGGCCTGAAGTCAGCTCCCCACACTGAAGCTTTCTTT.

This sequence joins TRBV13 and TRBJ1-1, with unresolved D. Looked up from germline, CDR1 is PRHDT and CDR2 is FYEKMQ (reference sequence). There are 13 residues in the CDR3. V shed 3 bases and J shed 1 base, with 6 bases lying between them. The DNA of the CDR3 is TGTGCCAGCAGCTTCGGAACGAACACTGAAGCTTTCTTT. It translates to CASSFGTNTEAFF.

The chain carries TRBV4-3 and TRBJ1-4; a weak D match, TRBD1 (6 bases). The CDR3 is 18 residues long. V lost 0 bases and J 5 bases, leaving 19 bases between the germline ends. The germline V gene encodes CDR1 LGHNA and CDR2 YSLEER. CDR3 in DNA: TGCGCCAGCAGCCAAGATTTTAGGAAGGGACAAGTCAATGAAAAACTGTTTTTT. Protein sequence: CASSQDFRKGQVNEKLFF.

This clone was found once. The rearrangement uses TRBV30 and TRBJ1-3; D not certain. CDR1 and CDR2 (germline): GTSNPN, SVGIG (reference sequence). Between the trimmed V and J ends, which lost 4 bases and 0 bases, there was a span of 13 bases. CDR3 length: 15 residues. The CDR3 is CAWTPNTNSGNTIYF. The CDR3, as DNA: TGTGCCTGGACTCCAAACACTAACTCTGGAAACACCATATATTTT.

The chain is built from TRBV3-1 (or the pseudogene TRBV3-2) and TRBJ1-2, with D possibly matching TRBD1 (5 bases). V gave up 2 bases and J gave up 2 bases, with 12 bases separating them. This CDR3 is built from 15 residues. Germline V CDR1 and CDR2: LGHDT, YNNKEL (reference sequence). In DNA, the CDR3 is TGTGCCAGCAGCCAAACCGGGACCTTGAACTATGGCTACACCTTC. Translation: CASSQTGTLNYGYTF.

V is TRBV5-1 and J is TRBJ2-3; 7 bases match TRBD1. The junction had 8 bases not matched to a gene; V was cut back by 4 bases and J by 0 bases. The CDR3 is made up of 16 amino acids. Germline values: CDR1 SGHRS, CDR2 YFSETQ. The CDR3 reads CASSIQGVFSTDTQYF. The CDR3 nucleotides read TGCGCCAGCAGCATCCAGGGGGTTTTTAGCACAGATACGCAGTATTTT. Supplemented by reference TRBV5-1 and TRBJ2-3, the full variable domain reads KAGVTQTPRYLIKTRGQQVTLSCSPISGHRSVSWYQQTPGQGLQFLFEYFSETQRNKGNFPGRFSGRQFSNSRSEMNVSTLELGDSALYLCASSIQGVFSTDTQYFGPGTRLTVL.

The rearrangement links TRBV11-2 to TRBJ1-3; D not resolved. V gave up 3 bases and J gave up 1 base, with 10 bases separating them. Per the germline V gene, CDR1 is SGHAT and CDR2 is FQNNGV. The CDR3 is 15 amino acids. Here the CDR3 reads CASSLAAGSGNTIYF. The DNA for the CDR3 is TGTGCCAGCAGCTTGGCCGCGGGGTCTGGAAACACCATATATTTT.